A selection of T cell receptor beta chains follows, all from one sample in a study of beta chain features in type 1 diabetes. Method: immunoSEQ multiplex PCR; TCRdb's copy keeps in-frame clones and lacks some. The sample shows roughly 400,000 clones, 11% to 15% of them seen only once. Material: naive CD4+ T cells from blood. These receptors all come from a man aged 25 to 40 in good health. Both conserved end residues are part of each CDR3. The D gene is left open where the match is weak. Clone size, where shown, is once, few, many, or a class for clones that have expanded.

V gene	D gene	J gene	clone size	CDR3 protein	CDR3 DNA
TRBV2	TRBD1	TRBJ2-2	few	CASRRTGINTGELFF	TGTGCCAGCAGGAGGACAGGGATTAACACCGGGGAGCTGTTTTTT
TRBV7-3	-	TRBJ2-3	-	CASSAGTSTDTQYF	TGTGCCAGCAGCGCTGGCACTAGCACAGATACGCAGTATTTT
TRBV6-5	TRBD1	TRBJ1-1	once	CASSPGWTGEAFF	TGTGCCAGCAGCCCCGGATGGACAGGAGAAGCTTTCTTT
TRBV12-5	-	TRBJ2-5	-	CASGLGGQETQYF	TGTGCTAGTGGTTTGGGCGGTCAAGAGACCCAGTACTTC
TRBV30	TRBD2	TRBJ2-3	-	CASGLASVTDTQYF	TGTGCCTCGGGACTAGCCTCTGTCACAGATACGCAGTATTTT
TRBV5-1	TRBD1	TRBJ1-6	few	CASSQTGAGSPLHF	TGCGCCAGCAGCCAGACAGGGGCAGGGTCACCCCTCCACTTT
TRBV13	TRBD2	TRBJ2-1	-	CASSLVGILGRAGSYNEQFF	TGTGCCAGCAGCTTAGTCGGGATCCTAGGGAGGGCTGGCTCCTACAATGAGCAGTTCTTC
TRBV7-9	-	TRBJ1-2	few	CASSLARHGYTF	TGTGCCAGCAGCTTGGCCAGGCATGGCTACACCTTC
TRBV7-2	TRBD1	TRBJ1-2	-	CASSLESWDRRGYTF	TGTGCCAGCAGCTTAGAGTCCTGGGACAGGCGAGGCTACACCTTC
TRBV14	-	TRBJ2-1	few	CASSQVSNEQFF	TGTGCCAGCAGCCAAGTGTCCAATGAGCAGTTCTTC
TRBV6-5	-	TRBJ2-7	few	CASGYEQYF	TGTGCCAGCGGCTACGAGCAGTACTTC
TRBV4-3	-	TRBJ2-3	-	CASSQEGTSGADTQYF	TGCGCCAGCAGCCAAGAAGGCACTAGTGGGGCAGATACGCAGTATTTT
TRBV15	TRBD2	TRBJ2-4	many	CATSSRGGGNIQYF	TGTGCCACCAGCAGCCGGGGGGGAGGAAACATTCAGTACTTC
TRBV29-1	-	TRBJ2-3	-	CSVEGRSTDTQYF	TGCAGCGTAGAGGGCAGGAGCACAGATACGCAGTATTTT
TRBV27	-	TRBJ2-7	-	CASSYTRIHEQYF	TGTGCCAGCAGTTACACAAGGATACACGAGCAGTACTTC
TRBV9	-	TRBJ1-2	few	CASSLDGIYGYTF	TGTGCCAGCAGCCTGGACGGCATCTATGGCTACACCTTC
TRBV30	TRBD2	TRBJ2-3	-	CAWSVGRTRARTDTQYF	TGTGCCTGGAGTGTGGGCCGGACTAGGGCCCGCACAGATACGCAGTATTTT
TRBV14	-	TRBJ1-1	-	CASSQGWEATEAFF	TGTGCCAGCAGCCAAGGGTGGGAGGCCACTGAAGCTTTCTTT
TRBV30	TRBD2	TRBJ2-3	few	CAWSVTSVYTDTQYF	TGTGCCTGGAGTGTGACTAGCGTATACACAGATACGCAGTATTTT
TRBV25-1	-	TRBJ2-7	-	CASSSIQGSHEQYF	TGTGCCAGCAGTTCAATTCAGGGGTCCCACGAGCAGTACTTC
TRBV7-3	-	TRBJ2-1	once	CASSLTKRRGSYNEQFF	TGTGCCAGCAGCTTAACGAAGAGGCGGGGCTCCTACAATGAGCAGTTCTTC
TRBV6-1	-	TRBJ1-2	few	CASSQQGNYGYTF	TGTGCCAGCAGCCAACAGGGAAACTATGGCTACACCTTC
TRBV30	-	TRBJ1-2	many	CAWSVLPNYGYTF	TGTGCCTGGAGTGTACTTCCCAACTATGGCTACACCTTC
TRBV4-3	TRBD1	TRBJ1-4	-	CASSHDYHRGRATNEKLFF	TGCGCCAGCAGCCATGATTACCACAGGGGTCGGGCAACTAATGAAAAACTGTTTTTT
TRBV5-4	TRBD1	TRBJ1-1	few	CASSGYRGNTEAFF	TGTGCCAGCAGCGGATACAGGGGGAACACTGAAGCTTTCTTT
TRBV15	-	TRBJ1-4	-	CATSRDDGPRVEKLFF	TGTGCCACCAGCAGAGATGACGGTCCTCGGGTCGAAAAACTGTTTTTT
TRBV27	TRBD1	TRBJ2-3	few	CASSLVGTASTDTQYF	TGTGCCAGCAGTTTAGTAGGGACAGCCAGCACAGATACGCAGTATTTT
TRBV18	-	TRBJ2-2	-	CASSPPVRANTGELFF	TGTGCCAGCTCACCACCGGTGAGGGCAAACACCGGGGAGCTGTTTTTT
TRBV2	-	TRBJ2-7	-	CASSEGQGAYEQYF	TGTGCCAGCAGTGAAGGCCAGGGCGCCTACGAGCAGTACTTC
TRBV6-1	-	TRBJ1-2	-	CASSDQAGYTF	TGTGCCAGCAGTGACCAGGCGGGCTACACCTTC
TRBV7-2	-	TRBJ2-5	few	CASSGRRLSPGETQYF	TGTGCCAGCAGCGGTAGGCGGCTCTCTCCAGGGGAGACCCAGTACTTC
TRBV9	-	TRBJ2-5	-	CASSESRGAEGETQYF	TGTGCCAGCAGCGAATCCCGTGGGGCGGAGGGAGAGACCCAGTACTTC
TRBV19	TRBD1	TRBJ2-1	-	CASSRAGTASSYNEQFF	TGTGCCAGTAGCCGGGCTGGGACAGCGAGCTCCTACAATGAGCAGTTCTTC
TRBV9	-	TRBJ2-5	-	CASSVAEETQYF	TGTGCCAGCAGCGTTGCGGAGGAGACCCAGTACTTC
TRBV5-1	-	TRBJ2-1	few	CASSLRGESYNEQFF	TGCGCCAGCAGCTTAAGGGGGGAGTCCTACAATGAGCAGTTCTTC
TRBV5-1	-	TRBJ2-2	-	CASSLFSRGNTGELFF	TGCGCCAGCAGCTTATTCTCCAGGGGGAACACCGGGGAGCTGTTTTTT
TRBV6-5	TRBD1	TRBJ2-1	few	CASSVQGAGEQFF	TGTGCCAGCAGTGTACAGGGGGCCGGTGAGCAGTTCTTC
TRBV7-6	TRBD1	TRBJ1-6	-	CASSPGTGQFSLHF	TGTGCCAGCAGCCCCGGGACAGGCCAATTCTCCCTCCACTTT
TRBV4-2	-	TRBJ2-5	-	CASSTIAAPIETQYF	TGTGCCAGCAGCACCATAGCGGCTCCGATAGAGACCCAGTACTTC
TRBV7-9	-	TRBJ1-4	-	CASNDGHREKLFF	TGTGCCAGCAACGACGGACACAGGGAAAAACTGTTTTTT
TRBV27	TRBD2	TRBJ2-1	few	CASSFGGTYNEQFF	TGTGCCAGCAGTTTCGGGGGGACCTACAATGAGCAGTTCTTC
TRBV27	-	TRBJ2-7	few	CASHAGQSSYEQYF	TGTGCCAGCCATGCCGGACAGTCCTCCTACGAGCAGTACTTC
TRBV7-2	TRBD1	TRBJ2-2	few	CASSGDRVNGELFF	TGTGCCAGCAGCGGAGACAGGGTAAACGGGGAGCTGTTTTTT
TRBV18	TRBD2	TRBJ2-1	few	CASSDRRTTSGGKNEQFF	TGTGCCAGCTCAGATCGGAGGACGACTAGCGGGGGGAAAAATGAGCAGTTCTTC
TRBV7-9	TRBD1	TRBJ2-1	few	CASSARGQGYNEQFF	TGTGCCAGCAGCGCTAGGGGACAGGGGTACAATGAGCAGTTCTTC
TRBV23-1	TRBD2	TRBJ2-1	few	CASSQPGQGTSGSSSNSSYNEQFF	TGCGCCAGCAGTCAACCGGGACAGGGGACTAGCGGGAGTAGTTCCAACAGCTCCTACAATGAGCAGTTCTTC
TRBV7-2	TRBD2	TRBJ2-5	few	CASSLDSGMRGSTQYF	TGTGCCAGCAGCCTCGATAGCGGGATGAGGGGTTCGACCCAGTACTTC
TRBV30	-	TRBJ2-3	few	CAWRGGYTDTQYF	TGTGCCTGGAGGGGAGGCTACACAGATACGCAGTATTTT
TRBV4-3	-	TRBJ2-4	few	CASSQGARNIQYF	TGCGCCAGCAGCCAAGGGGCGCGGAACATTCAGTACTTC
TRBV27	-	TRBJ2-3	once	CASSPVSTDTQYF	TGTGCCAGCAGTCCAGTTAGCACAGATACGCAGTATTTT
TRBV9	-	TRBJ2-1	few	CASSVVPLSRYNEQFF	TGTGCCAGCAGCGTAGTTCCCCTCTCCCGCTACAATGAGCAGTTCTTC
TRBV4-3	-	TRBJ1-2	-	CASSQETGLLYGYTF	TGCGCCAGCAGCCAAGAAACAGGGTTACTCTATGGCTACACCTTC
TRBV5-6	TRBD1	TRBJ1-5	-	CASRVQGVSNQPQHF	TGTGCCAGCAGAGTACAGGGGGTAAGCAATCAGCCCCAGCATTTT
TRBV2	TRBD1	TRBJ2-1	-	CASNTQGYNEQFF	TGTGCCAGCAACACACAGGGGTACAATGAGCAGTTCTTC
TRBV7-2	-	TRBJ1-4	-	CASSFSGEKLFF	TGTGCCAGCAGCTTTTCTGGGGAAAAACTGTTTTTT